What follows is one T cell receptor (beta chain) and its context. Its antigen is undetermined. TCRdb's copy holds only in-frame clones and misses some; the assay was immunoSEQ multiplex PCR. The data contain 950,000 to 1,200,000 clones, 60% to 85% of them singletons. The CDR3 is made up of 14 amino acids. CDR1 and CDR2 (germline): SQVTM, ANQGSEA. V was trimmed by 0 bases and J by 4 bases, leaving 10 bases between them. The source of the sample is a study of shared clonotypes between healthy human individuals. HIV-negative, healthy adults without recent acute infections or vaccinations were the donors. Nashville, Tennessee was home to all donors, each a Caucasian adult. Study-level results: Against clonotypes common to all four donors, non-shared ones had lower generation probabilities. An expected dependence of interdonor clonotype sharing on sequencing depth was noted.

The chain is built from TRBV29-1 and TRBJ2-1; TRBD2 is a possible D gene (6 bases). Sequenced material: memory CD4+ T cells from PBMCs. Noted subset: CD45RA-negative fraction. This sequence was found in a man aged 18-30 years in good health. Some clones in this sample may be carry-over from other donors' samples. The CDR3 DNA sequence: TGCAGCGTTGAAGAGGCGGGATTGTACAATGAGCAGTTCTTC. Amino acid sequence: CSVEEAGLYNEQFF.